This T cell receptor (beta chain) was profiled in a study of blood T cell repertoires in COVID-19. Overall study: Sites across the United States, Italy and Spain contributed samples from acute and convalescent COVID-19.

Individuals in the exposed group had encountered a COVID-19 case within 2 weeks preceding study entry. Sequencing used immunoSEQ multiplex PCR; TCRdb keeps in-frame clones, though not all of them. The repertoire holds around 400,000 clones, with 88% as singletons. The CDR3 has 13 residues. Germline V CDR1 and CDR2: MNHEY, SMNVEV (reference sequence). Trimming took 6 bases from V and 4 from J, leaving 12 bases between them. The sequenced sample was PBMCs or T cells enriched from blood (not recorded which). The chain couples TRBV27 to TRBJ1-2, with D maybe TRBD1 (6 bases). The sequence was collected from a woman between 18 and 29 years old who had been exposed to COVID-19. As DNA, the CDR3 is TGTGCCAGCAGCCAACAGGGCAGCTATGGCTACACCTTC. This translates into CASSQQGSYGYTF.